The entry below describes one TCR beta chain. Its specificity is not known. Looked up from germline, CDR1 is SGHAT and CDR2 is FQNNGV. This CDR3 is built from 15 residues. V shed 3 bases and J 7 bases; nucleotides not matched to a gene: 6. The assay was immunoSEQ multiplex PCR, and TCRdb's table has in-frame clones only and misses some. In the table there are around 1.5 million clones, 95% to 99% of which are singletons. This sample stems from a study of shared clonotypes between healthy human individuals. Findings and caveats of the study: Naive CD4 clonotype sharing across a few donors was about 5%. In the sorted subsets, rarefaction showed sequencing was incomplete despite large depth.

This TCR came from a man aged 25-45 years in good health. Sequenced material: naive CD4+ T cells sorted from blood. The subset here: CD45RA+ positively selected. The chain combines TRBV11-2 with TRBJ2-2; 9 bases line up with TRBD2. The chain's CDR3 is CASSFIAGADGELFF. DNA for the CDR3: TGTGCCAGCAGCTTTATAGCGGGAGCGGACGGGGAGCTGTTTTTT.